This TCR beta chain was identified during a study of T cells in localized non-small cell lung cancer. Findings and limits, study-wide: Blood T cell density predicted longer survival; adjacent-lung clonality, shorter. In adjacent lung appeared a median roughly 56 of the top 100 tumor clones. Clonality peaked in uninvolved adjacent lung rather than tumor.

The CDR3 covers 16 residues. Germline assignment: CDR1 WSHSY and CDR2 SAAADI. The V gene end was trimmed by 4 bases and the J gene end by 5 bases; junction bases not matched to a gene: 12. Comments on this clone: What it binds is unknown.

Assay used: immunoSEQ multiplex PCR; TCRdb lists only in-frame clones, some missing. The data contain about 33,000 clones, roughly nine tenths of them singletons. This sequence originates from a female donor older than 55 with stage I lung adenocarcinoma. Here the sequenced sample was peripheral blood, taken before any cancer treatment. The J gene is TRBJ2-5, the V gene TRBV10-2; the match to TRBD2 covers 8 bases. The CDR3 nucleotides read TGCGCCAGCAGTGGGGACGGGGGGGCCTTCAGTGAGACCCAGTACTTC. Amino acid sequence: CASSGDGGAFSETQYF.